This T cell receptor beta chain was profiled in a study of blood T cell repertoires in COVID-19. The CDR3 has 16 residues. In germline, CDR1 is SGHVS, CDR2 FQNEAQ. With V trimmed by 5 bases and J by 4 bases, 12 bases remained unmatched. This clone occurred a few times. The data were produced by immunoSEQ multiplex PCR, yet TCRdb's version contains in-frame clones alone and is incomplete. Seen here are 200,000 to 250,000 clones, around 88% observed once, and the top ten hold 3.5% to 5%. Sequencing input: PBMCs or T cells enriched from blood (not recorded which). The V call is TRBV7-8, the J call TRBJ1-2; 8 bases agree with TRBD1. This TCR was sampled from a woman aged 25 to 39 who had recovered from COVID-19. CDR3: CASSLQTGTGGYGYTF. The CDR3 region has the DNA TGTGCCAGCAGCCTCCAAACGGGGACAGGCGGCTATGGCTACACCTTC.